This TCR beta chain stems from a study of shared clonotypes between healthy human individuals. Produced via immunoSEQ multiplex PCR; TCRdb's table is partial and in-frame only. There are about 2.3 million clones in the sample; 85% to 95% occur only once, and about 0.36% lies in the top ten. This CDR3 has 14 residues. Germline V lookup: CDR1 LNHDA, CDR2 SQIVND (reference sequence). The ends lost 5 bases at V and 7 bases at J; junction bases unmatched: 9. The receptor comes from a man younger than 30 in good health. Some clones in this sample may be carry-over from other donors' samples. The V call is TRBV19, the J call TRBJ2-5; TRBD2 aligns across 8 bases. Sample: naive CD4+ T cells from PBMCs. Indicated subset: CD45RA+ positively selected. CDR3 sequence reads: CASSAGLELRTQYF. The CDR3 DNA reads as TGTGCCAGTAGTGCGGGACTAGAGCTTAGGACCCAGTACTTC. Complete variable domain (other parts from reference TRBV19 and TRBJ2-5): DGGITQSPKYLFRKEGQNVTLSCEQNLNHDAMYWYRQDPGQGLRLIYYSQIVNDFQKGDIAEGYSVSREKKESFPLTVTSAQKNPTAFYLCASSAGLELRTQYFGPGTRLLVL.